Each of the 24 T cell receptor beta chains below was sequenced from the same sample in a study of cytomegalovirus exposure and HLA in healthy donors. PCR amplification relied on 60 Vbeta primers (plus 13 Jbeta primers). The protocol was immunoSEQ multiplex PCR, while the TCRdb copy is restricted to in-frame clones and leaves out a portion. This repertoire shows some 94,000 clones, approximately 71% found once; its top ten account for 2.5% to 3%. The sample consisted of PBMCs. These receptors were taken from a man aged 50-59 years in good health and CMV-seronegative.

The V gene is TRBV14, the J gene TRBJ2-2; D gene unclear. This CDR3 comprises 14 residues. Trimming shortened V by 1 base and J by 4 bases, and 7 bases separated the two germline ends. CDR1 SGHDN and CDR2 FVKESK come from the germline V gene. This CDR3 reads CASSQATFTGELFF. The DNA of the CDR3 is TGTGCCAGCAGCCAAGCAACTTTCACCGGGGAGCTGTTTTTT.

The chain carries TRBV19 and TRBJ1-1, with 8 bases that match TRBD1. Per the germline V gene, CDR1 is LNHDA and CDR2 is SQIVND (reference sequence). Germline trimming cut 4 bases from V and 4 bases from J; bases unmatched to any gene: 5. CDR3 length: 14 amino acids. Here the CDR3 DNA reads TGTGCCAGTAGTACTGGACAGGGTGGCACTGAAGCTTTCTTT. This sequence encodes CASSTGQGGTEAFF.

The J gene is TRBJ1-5, the V gene TRBV6-1; 7 nucleotides line up with TRBD1. The V gene's germline CDR1 is MNHNS and CDR2 SASEGT. CDR3 length: 14 residues. V shed 3 bases, J shed 4 bases, and the junction held 3 bases outside the gene matches. The CDR3 is CASSDPRGNQPQHF. The CDR3 DNA is TGTGCCAGCAGTGACCCCAGGGGGAATCAGCCCCAGCATTTT.

The chain uses TRBV7-9 and TRBJ1-5, with D uncertain. The germline V and J ends were trimmed by 0 bases and 9 bases, with 6 bases remaining between them. From germline, CDR1 is SEHNR and CDR2 FQNEAQ (reference sequence). The CDR3 has 12 amino acids. The CDR3 reads CASSLAQMPQHF. The CDR3 bases are TGTGCCAGCAGCTTAGCGCAGATGCCCCAGCATTTT.

This clone was counted a few times. V gene TRBV7-2 combines with J gene TRBJ1-1, with 9 nucleotides matching TRBD1. With 5 bases clipped from V and 2 bases from J, the junction kept 6 bases outside the gene matches. Germline loops: CDR1 SGHTA, CDR2 FQGNSA. The CDR3 loop spans 15 amino acids. The CDR3 DNA sequence: TGTGCCAGCAGCGCACAGGGGGCGGGCAACACTGAAGCTTTCTTT. Residues: CASSAQGAGNTEAFF.

This sequence joins TRBV29-1 and TRBJ2-1, with 10 bases aligning to TRBD2. The CDR3 spans 16 residues. CDR1 is SQVTM and CDR2 is ANQGSEA in the germline V gene. V shed 2 bases, J shed 6 bases, and the junction held 10 bases outside the gene matches. The CDR3 DNA sequence: TGCAGCGTTGAAAGAAGCGGGGGGGCAGGTATCAATGAGCAGTTCTTC. Translation: CSVERSGGAGINEQFF.

In this sample, this clone turned up once. The chain carries TRBV7-6 and TRBJ2-2; the match to TRBD2 covers 10 bases. This CDR3 is built from 19 residues. Germline lookup yields CDR1 SGHVS and CDR2 FNYEAQ. Germline trimming cut 1 base from V and 2 bases from J; bases unmatched to any gene: 10. CDR3 residues: CASSLEDRTSGDNTGELFF. CDR3 nucleotides: TGTGCCAGCAGCTTAGAGGACAGGACTAGCGGAGATAACACCGGGGAGCTGTTTTTT.

In this sample, this clone turned up once. This chain uses TRBV2 with TRBJ2-2, with a tentative D call TRBD2 (5 bases). There are 16 residues in the CDR3. V was trimmed by 7 bases and J by 4 bases, leaving 19 bases between them. Germline V CDR1 and CDR2: SNHLY, FYNNEI. This CDR3 is CASIRHGVGGTGELFF. DNA for the CDR3: TGTGCCAGCATCAGGCACGGGGTGGGTGGCACCGGGGAGCTGTTTTTT.

The CDR3 DNA is TGCGCCAGCAGCCAAGTCAGAACAGAGACGGGAGAGCAGTTCTTC. Translation gives CASSQVRTETGEQFF. The rearrangement joins TRBV4-1 to TRBJ2-1, with a weak D call TRBD2 (5 bases). The length of the CDR3 is 15 residues. V was pared by 1 base and J by 10 bases, with 17 bases between. Germline CDR1 reads MGHRA; CDR2 reads YSYEKL.

The V and J genes are TRBV7-2 and TRBJ1-5; D is uncertain. The CDR3 consists of 14 residues. Trimming took 2 bases from V and 6 from J, leaving 11 bases between them. Germline loops: CDR1 SGHTA, CDR2 FQGNSA. Here the CDR3 DNA reads TGTGCCAGCAGCTTATTTTTAGATTTTCAGCCCCAGCATTTT. Amino acids: CASSLFLDFQPQHF.

The rearrangement links TRBV19 to TRBJ2-7; D call uncertain. CDR1 and CDR2 (germline): LNHDA, SQIVND (reference sequence). The CDR3 has 13 residues. V lost 1 base, J lost 2 bases, and 6 bases lay in between. CDR3 DNA: TGTGCCAGTAGTATAGGTCGGGCCTACGAGCAGTACTTC. This sequence encodes CASSIGRAYEQYF.

The rearrangement joins TRBV19 to TRBJ2-1; TRBD2 matches at 14 bases. CDR1 is LNHDA and CDR2 is SQIVND in the germline V gene (reference sequence). The V and J ends lost 7 bases and 4 bases, in that order; junction bases with no gene match: 9. The CDR3 runs to 17 residues. The CDR3 bases are TGTGCCAGTACCTGGACTAGCGGGAGGACACGGTACAATGAGCAGTTCTTC. Translation gives CASTWTSGRTRYNEQFF.

The chain employs TRBV7-3 and TRBJ2-7, with D possibly matching TRBD2 (6 bases). From germline, CDR1 is SGHTA and CDR2 FQGTGA. This CDR3 is built from 14 residues. Between the trimmed V and J ends, which lost 1 base and 1 base, there was a span of 8 bases. CDR3 loop: CASSLRGVSYEQYV. The DNA for the CDR3 is TGTGCCAGCAGCTTAAGGGGGGTTTCCTACGAGCAGTACGTC.

This chain links TRBV18 with TRBJ2-1; a possible D gene is TRBD1 (6 bases). This CDR3 contains 17 residues. V lost 0 bases to trimming and J lost 8 bases, with 20 bases between them. Germline V gene sequence: CDR1 KGHSH, CDR2 LQKENI. In nucleotides, the CDR3 is TGTGCCAGCTCACCACCGGGGGCAGGGGCGTTGAACTATGAGCAGTTCTTC. Its protein is CASSPPGAGALNYEQFF.

The CDR3 is CASSSLAGGPVTQYF. As DNA, the CDR3 is TGTGCCAGCAGCTCGCTAGCGGGGGGGCCGGTTACGCAGTATTTT. This sequence joins TRBV7-9 and TRBJ2-3; 12 bases line up with TRBD2. Germline V gene sequence: CDR1 SEHNR, CDR2 FQNEAQ (reference sequence). The V and J ends lost 4 bases and 8 bases, in that order; junction bases with no gene match: 7. This CDR3 spans 15 amino acids.

The rearrangement uses TRBV19 and TRBJ1-3; D ambiguous. CDR1 LNHDA and CDR2 SQIVND come from the germline V gene (reference sequence). Trimming took off 3 bases at V and 5 bases at J, with 14 bases between the two ends. CDR3 length: 15 residues. The CDR3 here is CASSMPRKDRNTIYF. As DNA, the CDR3 is TGTGCCAGTAGTATGCCCAGGAAAGACAGAAACACCATATATTTT.

This rearrangement joins TRBV4-2 to TRBJ1-2; tentatively, D is TRBD1 (5 bases). CDR1 is LGHNA and CDR2 is YNFKEQ in the germline V gene. This CDR3 contains 16 residues. V was trimmed by 0 bases and J by 3 bases, leaving 14 bases between them. The CDR3 nucleotides read TGTGCCAGCAGCCAAGACCCCAGCAGGGTTGACTATGGCTACACCTTC. This gives the protein CASSQDPSRVDYGYTF.

This chain uses TRBV7-3 with TRBJ2-7; 7 nucleotides line up with TRBD1. Trimming took 5 bases from V and 3 from J; bases not matched to a gene: 10. CDR1 is SGHTA, CDR2 FQGTGA, per germline. CDR3 length: 15 residues. The CDR3 bases are TGTGCCAGCAGCCCCCTGCCGGGACAGATCTACGAGCAGTACTTC. It yields the protein CASSPLPGQIYEQYF.

This clone is judged medium-sized (0.01 to 0.1%). This rearrangement joins TRBV6-1 to TRBJ1-5, with 7 bases aligning to TRBD1. This CDR3 has 15 amino acids. V was clipped by 4 bases and J by 4 bases; unmatched bases: 7. CDR1 and CDR2 from the germline V gene are MNHNS and SASEGT. CDR3 sequence (DNA): TGTGCCAGCAGTGTTTCGACAGGGAGGAATCAGCCCCAGCATTTT. It is translated as CASSVSTGRNQPQHF.

This chain links TRBV12-5 with TRBJ1-5; D call uncertain. Germline V gives CDR1 LGHNT, CDR2 FRNRAP. The V gene lost 0 bases and the J gene lost 0 bases, with 24 bases spanning the gap. The CDR3 covers 21 residues. The CDR3 loop is CASGLVLTVLGTSDSNQPQHF. Here the CDR3 DNA reads TGTGCTAGTGGTTTGGTATTAACAGTCCTTGGAACCTCGGATAGCAATCAGCCCCAGCATTTT.

This chain uses TRBV7-8 with TRBJ2-5; D might be TRBD2 (6 bases). Germline CDR1 reads SGHVS; CDR2 reads FQNEAQ. The CDR3 length is 17 residues. Trimming left V 0 bases short and J 3 bases short, with 17 bases between. The CDR3 DNA reads TGTGCCAGCAGCTTAGCGCTCGCGGGATCAGTTAAAGAGACCCAGTACTTC. This sequence encodes CASSLALAGSVKETQYF.

The CDR3 DNA follows: TGCAGCGTTGTCGTCAGCGGCCTGAATGATGAGCAGTTCTTC. It specifies CSVVVSGLNDEQFF. The gene calls are TRBV29-1 and TRBJ2-1, with D possibly TRBD2 on 5 matching bases. The germline V and J ends were trimmed by 4 bases and 8 bases, with 18 bases remaining between them. Germline loops: CDR1 SQVTM, CDR2 ANQGSEA. This CDR3 is 14 amino acids long.

The CDR3 sequence is CASSLIRTGTNYGYTF. The CDR3 DNA reads as TGCGCCAGCAGCCTTATCCGGACAGGGACTAACTATGGCTACACCTTC. The chain employs TRBV4-1 and TRBJ1-2; 8 positions match TRBD1. The V segment lost 4 bases and the J segment 0 bases; nucleotides outside the gene matches: 7. The CDR3 length is 16 residues. Germline values: CDR1 MGHRA, CDR2 YSYEKL.

The chain links TRBV2 to TRBJ1-1; no definite D call. Germline-derived CDR1 and CDR2 are SNHLY and FYNNEI. The CDR3 loop spans 13 amino acids. The germline V and J ends were trimmed by 3 bases and 0 bases, with 5 bases remaining between them. The CDR3, as DNA: TGTGCCAGCAGTGAGAGGGTGAACACTGAAGCTTTCTTT. Protein product: CASSERVNTEAFF.